The entry that follows covers one T cell receptor beta chain sequence. This specimen comes from a study of blood T cell repertoires in COVID-19. Study summary: COVID-19 samples collected from the United States, Italy and Spain covered acute and convalescent phases. T cells, B-cell-depleted T cells, or PBMCs provided the cDNA or gDNA that served as material.

Under the authors' procedure: Nucleated cell number was recorded as an estimate derived from reference gene primer amplification. Assay used: immunoSEQ multiplex PCR; TCRdb lists only in-frame clones, some missing. V, J and clone size were drawn from that table, and D and trimming were deduced from the DNA. The top ten clones hold approximately 2% of a sample with 170,000 or so clones, roughly nine tenths of them seen once. The CDR3 has 16 amino acids. Germline CDR1 reads MNHEY; CDR2 reads SMNVEV (reference sequence). V lost 2 bases, J lost 0 bases, and 11 bases lay in between. Sequencing was performed on peripheral blood. This receptor was identified in a man aged 18 to 30 who had recovered from COVID-19. This chain uses TRBV27 with TRBJ2-1; no clear D. The DNA of the CDR3 is TGTGCCAGCAGTTTAGGCACCCTCAGCTCCTACAATGAGCAGTTCTTC. This encodes CASSLGTLSSYNEQFF.